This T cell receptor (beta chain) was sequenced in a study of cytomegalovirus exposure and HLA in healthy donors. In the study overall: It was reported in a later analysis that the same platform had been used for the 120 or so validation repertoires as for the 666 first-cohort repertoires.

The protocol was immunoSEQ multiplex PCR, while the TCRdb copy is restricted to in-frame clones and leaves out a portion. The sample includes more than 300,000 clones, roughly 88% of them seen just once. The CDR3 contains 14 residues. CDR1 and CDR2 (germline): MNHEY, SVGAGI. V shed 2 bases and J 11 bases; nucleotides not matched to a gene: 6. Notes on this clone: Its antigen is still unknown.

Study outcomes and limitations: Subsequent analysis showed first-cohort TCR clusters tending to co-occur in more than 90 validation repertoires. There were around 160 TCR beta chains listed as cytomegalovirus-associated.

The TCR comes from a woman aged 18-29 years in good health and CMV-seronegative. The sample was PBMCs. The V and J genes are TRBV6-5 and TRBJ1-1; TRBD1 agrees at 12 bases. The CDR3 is CASSYPGTGGKAFF. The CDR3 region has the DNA TGTGCCAGCAGTTACCCCGGGACAGGGGGCAAGGCTTTCTTT.